The T cell receptor beta chain described here comes from a study of regulatory dendritic cells for organ transplantation. Findings of the study overall: Memory T cells were less diverse than naive, with memory CD8+ most oligoclonal.

The J segment lost 6 bases and the V segment lost 2 bases, leaving 15 bases of the junction unmatched. This CDR3 has 18 amino acids. Germline V gene lookup returns CDR1 MDHEN and CDR2 SYDVKM. Sequencing was performed with immunoSEQ multiplex PCR; in TCRdb, only in-frame clones are kept and a portion is missing. The sample holds about 30,000 clones, over 75% seen once. Naive CD45RA+ and memory CD45RO+ CD4+ or CD8+ T cells were FACS-sorted. This clone was seen only once. Its antigen is currently unknown. The receptor was derived from a human donor in good health. V gene TRBV28 combines with J gene TRBJ2-5; TRBD1 matches 10 bases. Sequenced: memory CD4+ T cells from blood. The subset here: CD45RO+ memory T cells. DNA for the CDR3: TGTGCCAGCAGTTTAGGAGGGGGGACGGGACAGGGGAGAAAGACCCAGTACTTC. This codes for CASSLGGGTGQGRKTQYF.